This T cell receptor (beta chain) was found in a study of long-term antiretroviral therapy in people with HIV (dated by TCRdb to 2022 to 2024). With respect to the entire study: The earliest samples were collected approximately a decade before the 2015 WHO recommendation for immediate ART, a period when ART was typically delayed until CD4 counts fell. A retrospective serial study tested whether ART initiation and durable HIV suppression were associated with changes in peripheral blood TRB repertoire composition and diversity. A total of roughly 200 cryopreserved PBMC samples came from a few dozen adults with confirmed HIV infection and were collected serially over a mean of roughly 6 years (range 1-12). Test extractions of a monoclonal T-cell line alongside under 35 polyclonal samples showed no cross-contamination during QIAcube processing. Among the 30 to 35 participants with HIV, approximately 10 were female.

Participants were included only if at least one PBMC sample before ART initiation and at least two post-ART samples were available. Every participant with HIV received treatment in the United States of America. Before DNA extraction, cryopreserved samples containing roughly 0.9-10 million PBMC were thawed and washed. At the time of the earliest PBMC sample for each participant with HIV, ages ranged from roughly 23 to 55 years. PBMC samples from each participant spanned 1-4 timepoints before ART initiation and 2-8 timepoints after ART initiation, with a median of 7 samples. For every participant, serial HIV viral load, CD4+ T-cell count, ART history and demographic data were obtained. Genomic DNA was extracted from unsorted PBMC with a Qiagen kit on a QIAcube, with processing performed in batches of 12 samples. The immunoSEQ hsTCRB v3.0 assay was used at survey level resolution for TRB variable region sequencing. The targeted TRB sequencing depth was about 35,000-55,000 T-cell genomes per sample. An Illumina MiSeq with a v3 150-cycle kit was used to sequence the pooled TRB libraries. Under the source paper's analysis protocol: Analysis of repertoires was carried out in R inside a reproducible Nextflow workflow spanning QC, data transformation and analysis. Custom analyses were implemented in LymphoSeq2, an R package for AIRR-Seq data exploration. After excluding a few samples that yielded fewer than 5000 total TRB sequences, approximately 180 HIV repertoires remained for analysis. Among the 188 retained HIV repertoires, approximately 57 were collected before ART initiation and roughly 130 were collected after ART initiation. Repertoires were downsampled to 5000 TRB nucleotide sequences, with summary statistics averaged over 100 downsampling iterations. TRB sequences were retained for analysis only if CDR3 regions of at least seven amino acids were present. Diversity was measured with a Shannon entropy-derived clonality score and the Gini coefficient. In repertoire networks, the top 5000 CDR3 amino acid sequences were linked whenever an edit distance of one separated two sequences. For TRB CDR3 amino acid sequences, GLIPH2 was used to predict antigen specificity groups and MHC restriction. To flag known associations with CMV, EBV, HIV or tissue antigens, CDR3 amino acid sequences were compared against VDJdb and McPAS-TCR. Pre-ART, post-ART and control groups were compared with Wilcoxon signed-rank tests and Holm-Bonferroni correction. This is the immuneACCESS table as TCRdb keeps it, with only in-frame sequences that have V and J called. A part of the clones is gone; compared with another copy, unresolved V genes explain less than half, and the rest is unexplained. V, J and clone size are those of that table, while D and trimming were read from the DNA. The sample table contains about 12,000 clones; only one count was recorded for around 82% of them. The ten largest make up roughly 13% of the sample.

Notes on this clone: Its antigen has not been determined. The sample holds no much larger clone one base away, and base qualities are not on file.

V loses 0 bases of germline sequence and J loses 4 bases, and the interval between the two ends is 16 bases. The CDR3 runs 17 amino acids, cysteine and phenylalanine included. Of the read, only the CDR3 DNA is kept; its 51 bases are in frame from base 1. As encoded in the germline V gene (reference sequence), CDR1 is MNHEY while CDR2 is SMNVEV. Results and caveats for the whole study, not just this receptor: CDR3 length ranges in HIV repertoires were narrower than in controls, and network structure suggested an antigen-experienced repertoire with only a slight naive shift after ART. Samples dated from 2004 to 2017, and the ART regimens used may be less effective than current ones. Because PBMC availability was limited, only the TCR beta chain was sequenced, with no alpha chain pairing. Starting ART was linked to a significant rise in TRB diversity, yet even after long-term ART the diversity remained significantly lower than in transplant donor controls. Because pre-ART samples had limited cell numbers, profiling was done on unsorted PBMC rather than on sorted CD4+ and CD8+ T cells. Inferences about post-ART repertoire changes were limited because no data were available on ART adherence, viral resistance or therapy changes. At every time point, the repertoire was dominated by expanded TRB clones first identified before ART initiation, although this dominance fluctuated and, in many PLHIV, declined after ART.

Sequences were derived from unsorted PBMCs, sampled 1.3 years after starting antiretroviral therapy. The rearranged segments are TRBV27 and TRBJ2-1; matching of 5 bases hints at TRBD2 as the D gene. The clonotype originates from a woman under 30 with HIV. The CDR3 in this case is CASSLSAGSTIYNEQFF. The bases are TGTGCCAGCAGTTTATCGGCGGGCTCAACTATTTACAATGAGCAGTTCTTC.